This is a list of T cell receptor beta chains from one sample in a study of blood T cell repertoires in COVID-19. Profiling relied on immunoSEQ multiplex PCR, and the TCRdb table lists in-frame clones only, not all of them. The sample contains around 300,000 clones, 89% of which appear only once. What was sequenced was PBMCs or T cells enriched from blood (not recorded which). The receptors come from a woman in her 40s who had recovered from COVID-19. Both conserved end residues are part of each CDR3. A D gene is named only where the DNA matches it firmly.

j_call: TRBJ2-4
d_call: TRBD1
v_call: TRBV5-1
cdr3_length: 14
cdr3_aa: CASSRGQTKNIQYF

j_call: TRBJ2-5
d_call: -
v_call: TRBV2
cdr3_length: 14
cdr3_aa: CASSPQGLSETQYF

j_call: TRBJ2-7
d_call: TRBD2
v_call: TRBV19
cdr3_length: 15
cdr3_aa: CASSIDLSGSGEQYF

j_call: TRBJ1-2
d_call: -
v_call: TRBV6-2/TRBV6-3
cdr3_length: 14
cdr3_aa: CASSYGQGRYGYTF

j_call: TRBJ1-1
d_call: -
v_call: TRBV5-1
cdr3_length: 15
cdr3_aa: CASSFRGGVMYEAFF

j_call: TRBJ1-2
d_call: TRBD1
v_call: TRBV29-1
cdr3_length: 13
cdr3_aa: CSVAGGSNYGYTF

j_call: TRBJ2-2
d_call: TRBD2
v_call: TRBV11-2
cdr3_length: 16
cdr3_aa: CASSFASGAGTGELFF

j_call: TRBJ1-2
d_call: -
v_call: TRBV16
cdr3_length: 16
cdr3_aa: CASSQGRVQNNYGYTF

j_call: TRBJ2-1
d_call: TRBD2
v_call: TRBV9
cdr3_length: 16
cdr3_aa: CASSAGTSGEYNEQFF

j_call: TRBJ2-1
d_call: -
v_call: TRBV5-4
cdr3_length: 14
cdr3_aa: CASRQFSGVGEQFF

j_call: TRBJ1-2
d_call: TRBD1
v_call: TRBV5-1
cdr3_length: 13
cdr3_aa: CASSPQGAKGYTF

j_call: TRBJ2-2
d_call: TRBD2
v_call: TRBV5-1
cdr3_length: 17
cdr3_aa: CASSSELTSADTGELFF

j_call: TRBJ1-2
d_call: -
v_call: TRBV7-8
cdr3_length: 15
cdr3_aa: CASSFQTTAGYGYTF

j_call: TRBJ2-1
d_call: TRBD1
v_call: TRBV23-1
cdr3_length: 15
cdr3_aa: CASSQSLDRGDEQFF

j_call: TRBJ1-2
d_call: -
v_call: TRBV7-6
cdr3_length: 13
cdr3_aa: CASSLGGGDGYTF

j_call: TRBJ1-1
d_call: -
v_call: TRBV15
cdr3_length: 14
cdr3_aa: CATSRDPRGTEAFF

j_call: TRBJ2-1
d_call: TRBD1
v_call: TRBV2
cdr3_length: 13
cdr3_aa: CASSEDRTGEQFF

j_call: TRBJ1-2
d_call: TRBD1
v_call: TRBV5-8
cdr3_length: 13
cdr3_aa: CASSLDRAYGYTF

j_call: TRBJ1-1
d_call: TRBD1
v_call: TRBV29-1
cdr3_length: 10
cdr3_aa: CSVRTGEAFF

j_call: TRBJ1-5
d_call: -
v_call: TRBV15
cdr3_length: 14
cdr3_aa: CATSRDTVAPAQHF

j_call: TRBJ2-1
d_call: -
v_call: TRBV21-1
cdr3_length: 16
cdr3_aa: CASSKASGESYNEQFF

j_call: TRBJ1-2
d_call: -
v_call: TRBV11-2
cdr3_length: 16
cdr3_aa: CASSLDRETANYGYTF

j_call: TRBJ1-6
d_call: -
v_call: TRBV2
cdr3_length: 17
cdr3_aa: CASSEQWEGEPYSPLHF

j_call: TRBJ1-2
d_call: TRBD1
v_call: TRBV9
cdr3_length: 15
cdr3_aa: CASSASQGAGYGYTF

j_call: TRBJ2-7
d_call: TRBD2
v_call: TRBV6-5
cdr3_length: 13
cdr3_aa: CASRRGAAYEQYF

j_call: TRBJ2-7
d_call: TRBD2
v_call: TRBV4-1
cdr3_length: 17
cdr3_aa: CASSQKSLLAAGSEQYF

j_call: TRBJ1-5
d_call: -
v_call: TRBV19
cdr3_length: 16
cdr3_aa: CASSIRGMGANQPQHF

j_call: TRBJ2-3
d_call: -
v_call: TRBV5-1
cdr3_length: 15
cdr3_aa: CASSLTGGQEDTQYF

j_call: TRBJ1-4
d_call: -
v_call: TRBV5-4
cdr3_length: 16
cdr3_aa: CASSLGGATTNEKLFF

j_call: TRBJ1-1
d_call: TRBD1
v_call: TRBV7-2
cdr3_length: 15
cdr3_aa: CASRGQGRLNTEAFF

j_call: TRBJ1-1
d_call: -
v_call: TRBV27
cdr3_length: 17
cdr3_aa: CASSSGKSIELDTEAFF

j_call: TRBJ1-2
d_call: -
v_call: TRBV5-1
cdr3_length: 14
cdr3_aa: CASSPDRTNYGYTF

j_call: TRBJ1-2
d_call: TRBD1
v_call: TRBV10-3
cdr3_length: 14
cdr3_aa: CAISANRGDYGYTF

j_call: TRBJ1-2
d_call: -
v_call: TRBV30
cdr3_length: 12
cdr3_aa: CAWSRGYYGYTF

j_call: TRBJ2-1
d_call: -
v_call: TRBV5-1
cdr3_length: 13
cdr3_aa: CASSLQGSDEQFF

j_call: TRBJ2-3
d_call: TRBD2
v_call: TRBV24-1
cdr3_length: 17
cdr3_aa: CATSDAGTSGSTDTQYF

j_call: TRBJ2-7
d_call: TRBD1
v_call: TRBV6-6
cdr3_length: 15
cdr3_aa: CASSPGTGLSYEQYF

j_call: TRBJ2-7
d_call: TRBD2
v_call: TRBV25-1
cdr3_length: 14
cdr3_aa: CASRGGLAGYEQYF

j_call: TRBJ1-2
d_call: -
v_call: TRBV5-6
cdr3_length: 16
cdr3_aa: CASSSAGNAGFYGYTF

j_call: TRBJ1-6
d_call: -
v_call: TRBV5-5
cdr3_length: 15
cdr3_aa: CASSERSSYNSPLHF

j_call: TRBJ1-1
d_call: -
v_call: TRBV5-1
cdr3_length: 15
cdr3_aa: CASSLDLGMNTEAFF

j_call: TRBJ1-2
d_call: TRBD1
v_call: TRBV5-1
cdr3_length: 14
cdr3_aa: CASSLEQGAYGYTF

j_call: TRBJ1-2
d_call: -
v_call: TRBV6-5
cdr3_length: 13
cdr3_aa: CASRTGTNYGYTF

j_call: TRBJ2-5
d_call: TRBD1
v_call: TRBV5-1
cdr3_length: 14
cdr3_aa: CASRLTGGAETQYF

j_call: TRBJ1-2
d_call: -
v_call: TRBV19
cdr3_length: 12
cdr3_aa: CASSRSGYGYTF

j_call: TRBJ1-5
d_call: TRBD1
v_call: TRBV27
cdr3_length: 15
cdr3_aa: CASRQKGQANQPQHF

j_call: TRBJ1-1
d_call: -
v_call: TRBV6-4
cdr3_length: 14
cdr3_aa: CASSDYSLNTEAFF

j_call: TRBJ1-2
d_call: TRBD1
v_call: TRBV4-3
cdr3_length: 17
cdr3_aa: CASSQGLRDRGSYGYTF